One T cell receptor (beta chain) is described in this entry. The data belong to a study of shared clonotypes between healthy human individuals. Profiling relied on immunoSEQ multiplex PCR, and the TCRdb table lists in-frame clones only, not all of them. The sample has millions of clones, about 92% seen once. This TCR came from a man aged 18 to 30 in good health. Some clones in this sample may be carry-over from other donors' samples. Sequenced sample: naive CD4+ T cells from PBMCs. The subset was: CD45RA+ positively selected.

CDR3 bases: TGTGCCAGTTCCCTTCCATTAGCGGGGCCGAACACCGGGGAGCTGTTTTTT. It codes for CASSLPLAGPNTGELFF. The rearrangement uses TRBV2 and TRBJ2-2; 8 bases line up with TRBD2. The trim removed 9 bases at V and 0 bases at J, leaving 12 bases unmatched. Looked up from germline, CDR1 is SNHLY and CDR2 is FYNNEI. This CDR3 has 17 amino acids.